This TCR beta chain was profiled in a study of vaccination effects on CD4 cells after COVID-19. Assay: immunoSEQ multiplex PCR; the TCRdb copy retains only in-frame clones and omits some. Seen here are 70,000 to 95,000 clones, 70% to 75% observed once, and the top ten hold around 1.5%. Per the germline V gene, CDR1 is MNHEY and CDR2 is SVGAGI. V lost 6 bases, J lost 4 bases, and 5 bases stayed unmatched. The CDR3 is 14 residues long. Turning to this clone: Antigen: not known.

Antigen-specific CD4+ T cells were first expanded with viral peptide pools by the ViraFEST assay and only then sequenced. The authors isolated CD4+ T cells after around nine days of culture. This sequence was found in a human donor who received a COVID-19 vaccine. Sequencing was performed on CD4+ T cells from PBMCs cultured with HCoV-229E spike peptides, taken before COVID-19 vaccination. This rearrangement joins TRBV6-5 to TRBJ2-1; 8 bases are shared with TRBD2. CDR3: CASRRAGGYNEQFF. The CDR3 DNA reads TGTGCCAGCAGGAGGGCGGGGGGTTACAATGAGCAGTTCTTC.